The T cell receptor (beta chain) under discussion was sequenced for a study of T cells in Graves' hyperthyroidism and ophthalmopathy. Using RNA transcripts as the source, TCR beta CDR3 regions were amplified. RT-PCR in the first round (using the HTBI primer set) targeted the TCR CDR3. TCRdb re-called the multiplex PCR reads with MiXCR, one entry per CDR3 protein. The sample contains around 690,000 distinct CDR3 sequences, about 20% of which appear only once. Losses at the gene ends were 2 bases for V and 3 bases for J; bases not matched to a gene: 7. The length of the CDR3 is 14 residues. Germline values: CDR1 DFQATT, CDR2 SNEGSKA (reference sequence).

The TCR comes from a young man with Graves' ophthalmopathy. The sample was blood. This rearrangement joins TRBV20-1 to TRBJ2-7; 7 nucleotides match TRBD2. The CDR3 sequence is CSARLLAEGYEQYF. The CDR3 nucleotides are TGCAGTGCTAGATTGCTAGCGGAGGGCTACGAGCAGTACTTC.